The 4 T cell receptor beta chains presented below share a single source sample, sequenced in a study of blood T cell repertoires in COVID-19 (TCRdb year 2020). The library came from the immunoSEQ multiplex PCR assay. TCRdb provides this immuneACCESS table in a form limited to in-frame rearrangements. Some clones are lacking; in checked studies, under half of them reflect an unresolved V gene, and why the rest are absent is not known. This sample lists around 340,000 clones; approximately 86% were detected once. The top ten constitute 3.5% to 4.5% of the sample. Sequencing used PBMCs or T cells enriched from blood (not recorded which). The source of these receptors is a woman in her thirties or forties with acute COVID-19.

The DNA for the CDR3 is TGTGCCAGTAGTATGGCGGCAGGGGGCAATCAGCCCCAGCATTTT. It translates to CASSMAAGGNQPQHF. The rearrangement uses TRBV19 and TRBJ1-5, with D possibly being TRBD1 (6 bases). The CDR3 spans 15 residues. Germline V gene sequence: CDR1 LNHDA, CDR2 SQIVND (reference sequence). Trimming cost V 3 bases and J 2 bases, with 11 bases left between them.

This clone was observed a few times. The genes are TRBV3-1 (or the pseudogene TRBV3-2) and TRBJ2-2; 9 nucleotides line up with TRBD1. The CDR3 runs to 17 residues. The V and J ends lost 11 bases and 0 bases, in that order; junction bases with no gene match: 13. Germline lookup yields CDR1 LGHDT and CDR2 YNNKEL (reference sequence). The chain's CDR3 is CASRDRDLQSNTGELFF. The CDR3 bases are TGTGCCTCTCGGGACAGGGACCTTCAATCGAACACCGGGGAGCTGTTTTTT.

This chain joins TRBV23-1 and TRBJ1-1; TRBD1 is a possible D gene (5 bases). TRBV23-1 is an ORF, with its function uncertain. V was shortened by 4 bases and J by 0 bases, with 21 bases between the two germline ends. The CDR3 extends over 18 amino acids. CDR3 region: CASSLMLRQSNMNTEAFF. CDR3 coding DNA: TGCGCCAGCAGTCTAATGTTGAGACAGAGTAACATGAACACTGAAGCTTTCTTT.

The rearrangement joins TRBV7-9 to TRBJ2-7, with a tentative D call TRBD2 (6 bases). This CDR3 contains 15 residues. The ends were cut back, 3 bases at V and 0 bases at J, with 12 bases in the middle. In germline, CDR1 is SEHNR, CDR2 FQNEAQ (reference sequence). CDR3 protein: CASSFGRGSSYEQYF. The CDR3, as DNA: TGTGCCAGCAGCTTCGGCCGGGGGAGCTCCTACGAGCAGTACTTC.